A single sample is the source of the 30 T cell receptor beta chains below, sequenced in a study of neurological immune-mediated disorders. One entry per CDR3 protein, called by TCRdb with MiXCR from the 5' RACE reads. The sample shows under 80,000 distinct CDR3 sequences, 3.9% of them seen only once. Material for sequencing was PBMCs. The origin of the receptors is a man aged 25 to 40 with multiple sclerosis.

This clonotype was counted ten times or more. The V gene is TRBV9, the J gene TRBJ2-3; D unclear. CDR1 is SGDLS, CDR2 YYNGEE, per germline. CDR3 size: 16 residues. Deletions cut 4 bases from V and 0 bases from J, with 15 bases between. The CDR3 here is CASSPERSSSTDTQYF. The DNA for the CDR3 is TGTGCCAGCAGCCCCGAAAGGTCCTCTAGCACAGATACGCAGTATTTT.

In its sample, this clonotype was seen a few times. V usage is TRBV12-3 or TRBV12-4 and J usage is TRBJ2-3; 7 nucleotides agree with TRBD1. The V and J ends lost 8 bases and 2 bases, in that order; junction bases with no gene match: 7. The CDR3 runs to 14 residues. The CDR3 is CASCWDRNTDTQYF. For the CDR3, the DNA is TGTGCCAGCTGTTGGGACAGAAACACAGATACGCAGTATTTT.

This clonotype was counted many times. The genes are TRBV5-1 and TRBJ2-1; D not resolved. Per germline, CDR1 SGHRS and CDR2 YFSETQ. Between the trimmed V and J ends, which lost 2 bases and 0 bases, there was a span of 9 bases. This CDR3 comprises 15 residues. The CDR3 DNA is TGCGCCAGCAGCTTTCAACCGAGCTCCTACAATGAGCAGTTCTTC. Its translation: CASSFQPSSYNEQFF.

This clonotype has ten or more counts. The J gene is TRBJ1-5, the V gene TRBV6-2 or TRBV6-3, with 7 positions matching TRBD1. V gave up 5 bases and J gave up 5 bases; unmatched junction bases: 9. Germline loops: CDR1 MNHEY, CDR2 SVGEGT. This CDR3 has 15 residues. The CDR3 DNA follows: TGTGCCAGCAGTGGCGACAGGGTTCGCGATCAGCCCCAGCATTTT. Translation gives CASSGDRVRDQPQHF.

This clonotype was seen ten or more times. The V gene is TRBV7-2, the J gene TRBJ1-1; D call uncertain. V was clipped by 3 bases and J by 1 base, with 9 bases between them. The germline V gene encodes CDR1 SGHTA and CDR2 FQGNSA. The CDR3 runs to 14 residues. The CDR3 region is CASSFVVGNTEAFF. The CDR3, as DNA: TGTGCCAGCAGCTTTGTCGTAGGGAACACTGAAGCTTTCTTT.

This clonotype was seen many times. The rearrangement links TRBV6-5 to TRBJ1-1; 11 bases agree with TRBD1. V gave up 6 bases and J gave up 3 bases; unmatched junction bases: 6. There are 15 residues in the CDR3. The germline V gene has CDR1 MNHEY and CDR2 SVGAGI. The CDR3 sequence: CASSGQGAGDTEAFF. In DNA form, the CDR3 reads TGTGCCAGCAGCGGACAGGGGGCTGGGGACACTGAAGCTTTCTTT.

This clonotype has at least ten counts. This sequence joins TRBV5-1 and TRBJ2-1; 12 bases match TRBD2. V dropped 4 bases and J dropped 8; count of bases not matched to a gene: 7. The germline CDR1 and CDR2 sequences are SGHRS and YFSETQ. This CDR3 comprises 15 residues. The CDR3 spells CASSPGTSGWDEQFF. Here the CDR3 DNA reads TGCGCCAGCAGCCCGGGGACTAGCGGGTGGGATGAGCAGTTCTTC.

In its sample, this clonotype was seen many times. V usage is TRBV29-1 and J usage is TRBJ1-1; tentative D call: TRBD1 (5 bases). Germline V lookup: CDR1 SQVTM, CDR2 ANQGSEA. V was cut by 4 bases and J by 2 bases, with 11 bases left in between. CDR3 size: 13 residues. As DNA, the CDR3 is TGCAGCGTTGCCGACAGAATAAACACTGAAGCTTTCTTT. It yields the protein CSVADRINTEAFF.

This clonotype was counted many times. The chain is built from TRBV5-1 and TRBJ1-1; possibly TRBD1 for D (5 bases). V was pared by 1 base and J by 4 bases, with 8 bases between. The CDR3 has 13 residues. The V gene's germline CDR1 is SGHRS and CDR2 YFSETQ. The chain's CDR3 is CASSLNQGTEAFF. Here the CDR3 DNA reads TGCGCCAGCAGCTTGAATCAGGGCACTGAAGCTTTCTTT.

In its sample, this clonotype was seen many times. V gene TRBV7-9 combines with J gene TRBJ2-7; D is perhaps TRBD1 (5 bases). Looked up from germline, CDR1 is SEHNR and CDR2 is FQNEAQ (reference sequence). Trimming took off 3 bases at V and 5 bases at J, with 11 bases between the two ends. The CDR3 spans 13 residues. CDR3 nucleotides: TGTGCCAGCAGCTTTCAGGGTAGGAACGAGCAGTACTTC. Amino acids: CASSFQGRNEQYF.

In its sample, this clonotype was seen many times. The gene calls are TRBV6-5 and TRBJ2-1; 10 positions match TRBD2. CDR3 length: 18 amino acids. V trimming: 0 bases; J trimming: 5 bases; junction bases outside the gene matches: 10. The V gene's germline CDR1 is MNHEY and CDR2 SVGAGI. The CDR3 here is CASSYSMASGGRHNEQFF. CDR3 DNA sequence: TGTGCCAGCAGTTACTCGATGGCTAGCGGGGGAAGGCACAATGAGCAGTTCTTC.

This clonotype was detected many times. This chain uses TRBV27 with TRBJ1-1, with a possible D match to TRBD1 (5 bases). CDR1 is MNHEY and CDR2 is SMNVEV in the germline V gene (reference sequence). The CDR3 has 13 amino acids. This CDR3 reads CADKRGPDTEAFF. The CDR3 DNA follows: TGTGCGGACAAGAGGGGCCCGGACACTGAAGCTTTCTTT.

The chain couples TRBV10-1 to TRBJ2-3; 11 bases line up with TRBD2. Trimming cost V 6 bases and J 1 base; bases outside gene matches: 6. CDR1 is WNHNN and CDR2 is SYGVQD in the germline V gene (reference sequence). This CDR3 spans 16 amino acids. CDR3 sequence: CASRDKLAGGTDTQYF. CDR3 DNA: TGCGCCAGCAGAGATAAACTAGCGGGGGGCACAGATACGCAGTATTTT.

In its sample, this clonotype was seen many times. The chain carries TRBV20-1 and TRBJ2-6; D is uncertain. The CDR3 spans 13 residues. Trimming removed 1 base at V and 8 bases at J, with 9 bases between. Looked up from germline, CDR1 is DFQATT and CDR2 is SNEGSKA (reference sequence). Written as DNA, the CDR3 is TGCAGTGCTAGAGTCGATAATTCCAACGTCCTGACTTTC. It is translated as CSARVDNSNVLTF.

This clonotype was seen many times. This sequence joins TRBV12-3 or TRBV12-4 and TRBJ2-7; TRBD1 agrees at 8 bases. The CDR3 contains 13 residues. Trimming cost V 5 bases and J 3 bases; bases outside gene matches: 3. The DNA of the CDR3 is TGTGCCAGCAGTAGACAGGGGATCTACGAGCAGTACTTC. The encoded protein is CASSRQGIYEQYF.

This clonotype was seen many times. The chain combines TRBV10-3 with TRBJ2-7; 9 bases are a match to TRBD1. V lost 3 bases, J lost 4 bases, and 1 base stayed unmatched. CDR1 ENHRY and CDR2 SYGVKD come from the germline V gene. The CDR3 is made up of 13 amino acids. The CDR3 DNA sequence: TGTGCCATCAGTGAACAGGGGGCTTACGAGCAGTACTTC. Translation gives CAISEQGAYEQYF.

This clonotype has at least ten counts. The chain couples TRBV20-1 to TRBJ2-1, with a weak D call TRBD2 (6 bases). CDR3 length: 13 amino acids. Germline V lookup: CDR1 DFQATT, CDR2 SNEGSKA (reference sequence). V was trimmed by 6 bases and J by 7 bases, leaving 16 bases between them. The CDR3 DNA reads TGCAGTGCGCGAAATCTGGAGGGGAATGAGCAGTTCTTC. Translating it yields CSARNLEGNEQFF.

As regards this clonotype: At one of its ends the junction is not consistent with the germline gene, which may arise from a read error. This sequence joins TRBV4-1 and TRBJ2-7; 7 bases line up with TRBD1. This CDR3 has 16 residues. CDR1 and CDR2 from the germline V gene are MGHRA and YSYEKL. CDR3 loop: CANSHPARYRGHEQYF. The CDR3 nucleotides are TGCGCCAACAGCCACCCCGCCCGGTACAGGGGCCACGAGCAGTACTTC.

A few counts support this clonotype. A read error is possible here, since a much larger clone lies one base away. The chain links TRBV11-2 to TRBJ1-1; D unresolved. The CDR3 is 14 residues long. Trimming took 3 bases from V and 1 from J, leaving 9 bases between them. Germline CDR1 SGHAT, CDR2 FQNNGV. The CDR3 reads CASSFLNGNTEAFF. The CDR3 DNA reads as TGTGCCAGCAGCTTTTTAAACGGGAACACTGAAGCTTTCTTT.

Only a few counts were recorded for this clonotype. This may arise from a read error, as a much more abundant clone is one base away. V is TRBV5-1 and J is TRBJ2-5, with D perhaps assigned TRBD1 or TRBD2 (5 bases each). The CDR3 contains 11 residues. Looked up from germline, CDR1 is SGHRS and CDR2 is YFSETQ. Trimming removed 5 bases from V and 7 bases from J, with 9 bases in between. In DNA form, the CDR3 reads TGCGCCAGCAGATTGAGGGGGACCCAGTACTTC. Amino acids: CASRLRGTQYF.

This clonotype was counted at least ten times. The chain recombines TRBV12-3 or TRBV12-4 with TRBJ2-2; 7 bases are a match to TRBD1. J gave up 0 bases and V 6 bases, and 7 bases lay outside the gene matches. There are 16 residues in the CDR3. The CDR3 protein is CASSHTTGTNTGELFF. Written as DNA, the CDR3 is TGTGCCAGCAGCCATACGACAGGGACGAACACCGGGGAGCTGTTTTTT.

This clonotype was detected ten times or more. CDR3 protein: CSARRSGPGTEAFF. CDR3 sequence (DNA): TGCAGTGCTCGTCGTTCTGGCCCGGGGACTGAAGCTTTCTTT. The chain couples TRBV20-1 to TRBJ1-1; D is uncertain. The V gene's germline CDR1 is DFQATT and CDR2 SNEGSKA (reference sequence). The V end was cut by 5 bases, the J end by 5 bases, with 18 bases between. This CDR3 is built from 14 residues.

This clonotype was seen ten or more times. The V call is TRBV15, the J call TRBJ2-7, with TRBD2 identical over 8 bases. Trimming at V came to 2 bases and at J to 2 bases, leaving 5 bases not matched to a gene. Germline CDR1 and CDR2: LNHNV and YYDKDF (reference sequence). The CDR3 runs 15 residues. This CDR3 is CATSRTPGLAYEQYF. The DNA of the CDR3 is TGTGCCACCAGCAGAACCCCGGGACTAGCCTACGAGCAGTACTTC.

The table lists this clonotype with many counts. This chain connects TRBV3-1 to TRBJ2-1, with 10 bases that match TRBD2. The CDR3 covers 14 residues. V was pared by 3 bases and J by 8 bases, with 4 bases of the junction left unmatched. Germline lookup yields CDR1 LGHDT and CDR2 YNNKEL (reference sequence). Written as DNA, the CDR3 is TGTGCCAGCAGCCATTCTAGCGGGGGCTATGAGCAGTTCTTC. This codes for CASSHSSGGYEQFF.

The rearrangement links TRBV20-1 to TRBJ2-3; 7 bases are a match to TRBD2. The V and J ends lost 6 bases and 3 bases, in that order; junction bases with no gene match: 9. Germline V CDR1 and CDR2: DFQATT, SNEGSKA (reference sequence). This CDR3 is built from 14 residues. The CDR3 coding sequence is TGCAGTGCACAAGGACTAGGTGTGACAGATACGCAGTATTTT. Amino acids: CSAQGLGVTDTQYF.

This clonotype was observed many times. This chain links TRBV2 with TRBJ1-5; D is uncertain. There are 14 residues in the CDR3. Germline V lookup: CDR1 SNHLY, CDR2 FYNNEI. The V end lost 7 bases, the J end lost 0 bases, and 10 bases lay between the germline ends. This chain's CDR3 is CASKRAFSNQPQHF. CDR3 nucleotides: TGTGCCAGCAAACGGGCCTTTAGCAATCAGCCCCAGCATTTT.

At least ten counts were recorded for this clonotype. This rearrangement joins TRBV5-1 to TRBJ2-1; 8 bases are a match to TRBD1. Germline CDR1 and CDR2: SGHRS and YFSETQ. Germline trimming cut 5 bases from V and 0 bases from J; bases unmatched to any gene: 4. The CDR3 runs to 15 residues. Here the CDR3 DNA reads TGCGCCAGCAGGACGACAGGGGCCTCCTACAATGAGCAGTTCTTC. Protein product: CASRTTGASYNEQFF.

The table lists this clonotype with many counts. V usage is TRBV7-2 and J usage is TRBJ2-5; 7 nucleotides align to TRBD2. The V and J ends lost 0 bases and 2 bases, in that order; junction bases with no gene match: 3. The CDR3 extends over 15 amino acids. Germline V gene lookup returns CDR1 SGHTA and CDR2 FQGNSA. The CDR3 coding sequence is TGTGCCAGCAGCTTAGCGTGGGGGGGTCAAGAGACCCAGTACTTC. It yields the protein CASSLAWGGQETQYF.

This clonotype was counted ten times or more. The chain combines TRBV5-1 with TRBJ2-3, with 7 bases lining up with TRBD2. This CDR3 contains 14 residues. The V gene end was trimmed by 4 bases and the J gene end by 2 bases; junction bases not matched to a gene: 4. Germline CDR1 reads SGHRS; CDR2 reads YFSETQ. CDR3: CASSQRGLTDTQYF. The CDR3 region has the DNA TGCGCCAGCAGCCAGCGGGGACTCACAGATACGCAGTATTTT.

This clonotype came up many times. The chain links TRBV5-1 to TRBJ2-7; TRBD2 matches at 7 bases. V lost 4 bases and J lost 6; bases outside the gene matches: 13. From germline, CDR1 is SGHRS and CDR2 YFSETQ. CDR3 length equals 15 residues. The CDR3 sequence: CASSRSGLSGGEQYF. CDR3 DNA sequence: TGCGCCAGCAGCCGCTCGGGACTATCGGGGGGCGAGCAGTACTTC.